This T cell receptor (beta chain) was captured in a study of blood T cell repertoires in COVID-19. Across the study: Spain, Italy and the United States supplied samples that represented acute and convalescent COVID-19. T cells, B-cell-depleted T cells, or PBMCs provided the cDNA or gDNA that served as material.

Per the original methods: Reference gene primer amplification in the assay estimated nucleated cell counts. Only in-frame clones appear in the TCRdb table, and some are missing; sequencing was by immunoSEQ multiplex PCR. V, J and clone size were drawn from that table, and D and trimming were deduced from the DNA. The data show about 200,000 clones, around four fifths seen once. The germline CDR1 and CDR2 sequences are MNHEY and SVGAGI. The V gene lost 2 bases and the J gene lost 6 bases, with 14 bases spanning the gap. The CDR3 runs 14 residues. The origin of this receptor is a middle-aged man with acute or convalescent COVID-19. Sequenced material: peripheral blood. This chain uses TRBV6-5 with TRBJ2-7; a possible D gene is TRBD1 (5 bases). The CDR3 loop is CASSYLDRPGEQYF. The CDR3 DNA follows: TGTGCCAGCAGTTACCTAGACAGACCTGGCGAGCAGTACTTC.